The 8 T cell receptor beta chains reported below all come from one sample, sequenced in a study of beta chain features in type 1 diabetes (dated by TCRdb to the late 2010s). No antigen is known for these receptors. Library prep was done by the immunoSEQ multiplex PCR assay. All of the isolated RNA was reverse transcribed with the High Capacity cDNA Reverse Transcription Kit, so expressed TCRB transcripts were sequenced. This immuneACCESS table, as held by TCRdb, lists in-frame sequences with V and J called but not all clones. Of the missing ones, under half trace to an unresolved V gene in checked studies; the others have no known cause. This sample holds 55,000 to 85,000 clones; about 50% were observed only once. Of the sample, 0.65% to 0.85% is held by the ten largest clones. The study at large found these results: A moderate but significant shortening of TCRB CDR3 length was observed in type 1 diabetes patients in all four CD4+ subsets.

Material: central memory CD4+ T cells from blood. These receptors were collected from a man aged 30-40 years with type 1 diabetes.

The sample holds a few counts of this clone. This rearrangement joins TRBV7-2 to TRBJ2-7; D unclear. The V gene's germline CDR1 is SGHTA and CDR2 FQGNSA. The CDR3 loop spans 14 amino acids. V was shortened by 4 bases and J by 0 bases, with 10 bases between the two germline ends. In DNA form, the CDR3 reads TGTGCCAGCAGCTCGAACCGGGTCTCCTACGAGCAGTACTTC. It encodes CASSSNRVSYEQYF. The full variable domain, in which reference TRBV7-2 and TRBJ2-7 provide the parts outside the CDR3, is GAGVSQSPSNKVTEKGKDVELRCDPISGHTALYWYRQSLGQGLEFLIYFQGNSAPDKSGLPSDRFSAERTGGSVSTLTIQRTQQEDSAVYLCASSSNRVSYEQYFGPGTRLTVT.

This clone was recorded once. The V call is TRBV2, the J call TRBJ1-1; D is ambiguous. The germline CDR1 and CDR2 sequences are SNHLY and FYNNEI. V lost 4 bases, J lost 6 bases, and 12 bases lay in between. This CDR3 comprises 13 residues. This chain's CDR3 is CASSGPSGAEAFF. The CDR3 region has the DNA TGTGCCAGCAGTGGCCCGTCGGGTGCTGAAGCTTTCTTT.

This clone occurred a few times. The chain combines TRBV5-1 with TRBJ2-1; 7 bases match TRBD2. CDR3 size: 15 residues. V dropped 1 base and J dropped 6; count of bases not matched to a gene: 7. Germline lookup yields CDR1 SGHRS and CDR2 YFSETQ. The CDR3 sequence is CASSLMEGGRNEQFF. In DNA form, the CDR3 reads TGCGCCAGCAGCTTGATGGAGGGAGGGCGCAATGAGCAGTTCTTC.

The chain is built from TRBV19 and TRBJ1-2; 10 positions agree with TRBD1. The J segment lost 3 bases and the V segment lost 6 bases, leaving 7 bases of the junction unmatched. Germline V gives CDR1 LNHDA, CDR2 SQIVND (reference sequence). CDR3 length equals 15 residues. The CDR3 bases are TGTGCCAGTAGCGGTGCGGGGACAGGGGACTATGGCTACACCTTC. Translation gives CASSGAGTGDYGYTF.

The chain's CDR3 is CASFSGQGEKGAFF. CDR3 coding DNA: TGTGCCAGCTTCTCCGGGCAGGGGGAAAAAGGGGCTTTCTTT. The chain has TRBV28 and TRBJ1-1; 7 bases agree with TRBD1. V shed 8 bases and J 11 bases; nucleotides not matched to a gene: 17. This CDR3 has 14 residues. Germline loops: CDR1 MDHEN, CDR2 SYDVKM.

The CDR3 loop reads CASSQGDSDTGELFF. The DNA of the CDR3 is TGTGCCAGCAGCCAAGGGGACTCGGACACCGGGGAGCTGTTTTTT. The chain couples TRBV4-2 to TRBJ2-2, with D perhaps TRBD2 (6 bases). CDR1 and CDR2 (germline): LGHNA, YNFKEQ. CDR3 length equals 15 residues. V was trimmed by 1 base and J by 3 bases, leaving 9 bases between them.

The chain carries TRBV2 and TRBJ2-7, with D possibly matching TRBD2 (5 bases). Trimming cost V 6 bases and J 2 bases, with 8 bases left between them. The CDR3 sequence is 12 residues long. The germline CDR1 and CDR2 sequences are SNHLY and FYNNEI. CDR3 sequence reads: CASRVTTYEQYF. The CDR3, as DNA: TGTGCCAGCAGGGTGACTACCTACGAGCAGTACTTC. The whole variable domain, remainder taken from reference TRBV2 and TRBJ2-7, is EPEVTQTPSHQVTQMGQEVILRCVPISNHLYFYWYRQILGQKVEFLVSFYNNEISEKSEIFDDQFSVERPDGSNFTLKIRSTKLEDSAMYFCASRVTTYEQYFGPGTRLTVT.

This clone was detected a few times. This rearrangement joins TRBV2 to TRBJ2-4; perhaps TRBD2 as D (5 bases). CDR3 length equals 11 residues. The germline V gene encodes CDR1 SNHLY and CDR2 FYNNEI. V gave up 10 bases and J gave up 3 bases, with 7 bases separating them. The CDR3 DNA follows: TGTGCCACCGGGGTCAAAAACATTCAGTACTTC. The encoded protein is CATGVKNIQYF.